This T cell receptor (beta chain) was recovered during a study of OX40 agonist ivuxolimab in advanced cancers. The wider study: It was permissible to have had prior anti-PD-1, anti-PD-L1 or anti-CTLA-4 therapy, and approximately 38% had some.

Broader study findings: Clonal expansion was seen in CD4+ and CD8+ blood T cells by week 6 at 0.1 to 3.0 mg/kg. More expanded clones were seen, on average, in CD8+ T cells than in CD4+. Specificity for antigen went undetermined in the expanded peripheral T cells.

Here immunoSEQ multiplex PCR was the method, and the copy in TCRdb shows in-frame clones only, minus some. In the table there are 57,000 or so clones, over 80% of which are singletons. As for this clone: The antigen is not known.

Germline-derived CDR1 and CDR2 are SGHAT and FQNNGV. Trimming removed 8 bases at V and 5 bases at J, with 18 bases between. The CDR3 spans 14 residues. V usage is TRBV11-2 and J usage is TRBJ2-5; D not resolved. This TCR was sampled from an adult with an advanced solid tumor such as melanoma, head and neck, liver or kidney cancer. This material consisted of CD4+ or CD8+ T cells sorted from blood, taken in a trial of the OX40 agonist ivuxolimab. CDR3 loop: CASGPHRDGETQYF. CDR3 nucleotide sequence: TGTGCCAGCGGACCCCACAGAGATGGGGAGACCCAGTACTTC.